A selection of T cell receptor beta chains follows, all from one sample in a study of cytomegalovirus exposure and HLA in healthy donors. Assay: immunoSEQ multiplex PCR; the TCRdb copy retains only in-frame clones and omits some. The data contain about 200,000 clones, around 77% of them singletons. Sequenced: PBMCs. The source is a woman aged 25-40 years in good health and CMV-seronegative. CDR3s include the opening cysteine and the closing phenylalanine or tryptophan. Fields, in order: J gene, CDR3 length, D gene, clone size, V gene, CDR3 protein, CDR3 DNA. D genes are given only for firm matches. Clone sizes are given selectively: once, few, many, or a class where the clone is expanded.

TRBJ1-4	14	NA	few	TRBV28	CASSLGRVVEKLFF	TGTGCCAGCAGTTTGGGCAGGGTTGTAGAAAAACTGTTTTTT
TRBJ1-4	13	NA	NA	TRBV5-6	CASSLGTNGKLFF	TGTGCCAGCAGCTTAGGTACTAACGGAAAACTGTTTTTT
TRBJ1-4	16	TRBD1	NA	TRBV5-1	CASSLAPGQTNEKLFF	TGCGCCAGCAGCTTGGCACCGGGACAGACGAATGAAAAACTGTTTTTT
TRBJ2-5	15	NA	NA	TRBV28	CASSFVSQWAETQYF	TGTGCCAGCAGTTTCGTCTCTCAGTGGGCGGAGACCCAGTACTTC
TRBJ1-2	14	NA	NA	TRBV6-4	CASRGGLDGDGYTF	TGTGCCAGCAGGGGGGGGCTGGACGGAGATGGCTACACCTTC
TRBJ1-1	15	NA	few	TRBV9	CASSPGGLMNTEAFF	TGTGCCAGCAGCCCGGGGGGTTTAATGAACACTGAAGCTTTCTTT
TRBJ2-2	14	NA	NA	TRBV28	CATEGSRNTGELFF	TGTGCCACCGAAGGGAGTAGGAACACCGGGGAGCTGTTTTTT
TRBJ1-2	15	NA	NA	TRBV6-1	CASSENTRVNYGYPF	TGTGCCAGCAGTGAGAATACCAGGGTGAACTATGGCTACCCCTTC
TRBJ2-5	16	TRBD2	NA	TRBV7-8	CASSSRELAGGETQYF	TGTGCCAGCAGCTCAAGGGAACTAGCGGGAGGAGAGACCCAGTACTTC
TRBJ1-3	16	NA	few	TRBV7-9	CASSWGEILSGNTIYF	TGTGCCAGCAGTTGGGGGGAAATACTCTCTGGAAACACCATATATTTT
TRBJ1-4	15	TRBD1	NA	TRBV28	CASSLFGQENEKLFF	TGTGCCAGCAGTTTATTCGGACAGGAAAATGAAAAACTGTTTTTT
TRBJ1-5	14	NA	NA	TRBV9	CASSVGGSNQPQHF	TGTGCCAGCAGCGTCGGGGGAAGCAATCAGCCCCAGCATTTT
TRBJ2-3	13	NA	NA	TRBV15	CATSRPQGGTQYF	TGTGCCACCAGCAGACCCCAGGGCGGTACGCAGTATTTT
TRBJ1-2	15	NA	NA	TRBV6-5	CASSYSGRAVYGYTF	TGTGCCAGCAGTTACTCTGGCAGGGCGGTTTATGGCTACACCTTC
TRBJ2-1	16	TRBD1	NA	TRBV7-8	CASSPSTGRSYNEQFF	TGTGCCAGCAGCCCCTCGACAGGGCGATCCTACAATGAGCAGTTCTTC
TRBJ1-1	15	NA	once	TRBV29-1	CSVEAPGGPDTEAFF	TGCAGCGTTGAAGCCCCGGGGGGCCCGGACACTGAAGCTTTCTTT
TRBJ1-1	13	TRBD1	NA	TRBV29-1	CSADRAANTEAFF	TGCAGCGCCGACAGGGCTGCGAACACTGAAGCTTTCTTT
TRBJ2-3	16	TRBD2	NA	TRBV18	CASSPIAGSLTDTQYF	TGTGCCAGCTCACCAATAGCGGGCAGCCTCACAGATACGCAGTATTTT
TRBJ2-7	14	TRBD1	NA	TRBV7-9	CASSLGQGADEQYF	TGTGCCAGCAGCTTGGGACAGGGGGCCGACGAGCAGTACTTC
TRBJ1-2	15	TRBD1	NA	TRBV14	CASSQTGDYNYGYTF	TGTGCCAGCAGCCAAACAGGGGATTATAACTATGGCTACACCTTC
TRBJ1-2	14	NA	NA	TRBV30	CAWSVLQQGHDYTF	TGTGCCTGGAGTGTACTCCAGCAGGGACATGACTACACCTTC
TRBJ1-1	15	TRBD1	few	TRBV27	CASSLSGTGATEAFF	TGTGCCAGCAGTTTAAGTGGGACAGGGGCCACTGAAGCTTTCTTT
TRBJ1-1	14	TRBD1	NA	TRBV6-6	CASSIGQGGTEAFF	TGTGCCAGCAGTATAGGACAGGGCGGCACTGAAGCTTTCTTT
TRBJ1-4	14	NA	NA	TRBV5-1	CASSLAGAGEKLFF	TGCGCCAGCAGCTTGGCAGGGGCAGGTGAAAAACTGTTTTTT
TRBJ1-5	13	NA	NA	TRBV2	CASSRGYDQPQHF	TGTGCCAGCAGTAGAGGGTACGATCAGCCCCAGCATTTT
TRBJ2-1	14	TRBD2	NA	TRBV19	CASSWGGVINEQFF	TGTGCCAGTAGTTGGGGGGGTGTAATCAATGAGCAGTTCTTC
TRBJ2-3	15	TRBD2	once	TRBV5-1	CASSFEREGSDTQYF	TGCGCCAGCAGCTTTGAGCGGGAGGGCTCAGATACGCAGTATTTT
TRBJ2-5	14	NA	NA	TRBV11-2	CASSLGGSPLIKYF	TGTGCCAGCAGCTTAGGTGGGAGCCCCCTCATTAAGTACTTC